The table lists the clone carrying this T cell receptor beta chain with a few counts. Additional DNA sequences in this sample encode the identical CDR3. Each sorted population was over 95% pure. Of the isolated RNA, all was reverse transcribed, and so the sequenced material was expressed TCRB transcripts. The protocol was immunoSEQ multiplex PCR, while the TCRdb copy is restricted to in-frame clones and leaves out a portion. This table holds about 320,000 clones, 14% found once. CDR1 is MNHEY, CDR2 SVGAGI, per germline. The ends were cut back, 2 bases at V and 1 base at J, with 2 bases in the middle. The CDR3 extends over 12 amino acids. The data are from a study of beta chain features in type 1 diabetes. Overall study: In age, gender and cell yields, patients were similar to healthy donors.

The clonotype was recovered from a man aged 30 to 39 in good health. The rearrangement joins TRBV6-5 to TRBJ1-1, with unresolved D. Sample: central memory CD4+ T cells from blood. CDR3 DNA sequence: TGTGCCAGCAGTTACCGGAACACTGAAGCTTTCTTT. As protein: CASSYRNTEAFF.